These 8 T cell receptor beta chains share one sample of origin, sequenced in a study of STAT3 mutations in large granular lymphocyte leukemia. Study-level points and caveats: At least one immunodominant TCR beta clonotype appeared in every T-cell large granular lymphocyte leukemia patient.

The data were produced by immunoSEQ multiplex PCR, yet TCRdb's version contains in-frame clones alone and is incomplete. The profile covers about 42,000 clones, with about three quarters appearing a single time and more than 0.35% taken by the ten largest. The antigens for these receptors are not known. The specimen was PBMCs. The receptor set was obtained from a human donor with T large granular lymphocyte leukemia. Some clones in this sample may be carry-over from other donors' samples.

This clone was detected once. V usage is TRBV19 and J usage is TRBJ1-1, with D unresolved. Trimming pared 3 bases from V and 1 base from J, leaving 9 bases between. This CDR3 has 14 residues. Germline assignment: CDR1 LNHDA and CDR2 SQIVND (reference sequence). The DNA for the CDR3 is TGTGCCAGTAGTATGGGCCAGGCGAACACTGAAGCTTTCTTT. Translating gives CASSMGQANTEAFF.

The CDR3 region is CASSFGGIAYEQYV. The CDR3 nucleotides are TGTGCCAGCAGTTTTGGAGGGATCGCCTACGAGCAGTACGTC. V is TRBV28 and J is TRBJ2-7; possibly TRBD2 for D (6 bases). The germline gives CDR1 MDHEN, CDR2 SYDVKM. The CDR3 runs 14 residues. The ends were cut back, 3 bases at V and 2 bases at J, with 11 bases in the middle.

This rearrangement joins TRBV28 to TRBJ1-6, with D uncertain. Trimming took off 2 bases at V and 7 bases at J, with 6 bases between the two ends. The germline gives CDR1 MDHEN, CDR2 SYDVKM. The CDR3 spans 13 residues. As DNA, the CDR3 is TGTGCCAGCAGTTTACCGATAAATTCACCCCTCCACTTT. It codes for CASSLPINSPLHF.

The chain combines TRBV27 with TRBJ1-6; D may be TRBD1 (5 bases). V lost 7 bases, J lost 4 bases, and 26 bases lay in between. The CDR3 covers 19 residues. In germline, CDR1 is MNHEY, CDR2 SMNVEV (reference sequence). The CDR3 DNA follows: TGTGCCAGCACAAAAGCCGGGACCCCGGGAATATTGTATAATTCACCCCTCCACTTT. This sequence encodes CASTKAGTPGILYNSPLHF.

The chain recombines TRBV18 with TRBJ2-5; D perhaps matches TRBD2 (5 bases). CDR3 length equals 13 residues. Germline CDR1 and CDR2: KGHSH and LQKENI. V was clipped by 6 bases and J by 2 bases, with 10 bases between them. CDR3 sequence (DNA): TGTGCCAGCTCCCCAGGACTGCAAGAGACCCAGTACTTC. Translating it yields CASSPGLQETQYF. Complete variable domain (other parts from reference TRBV18 and TRBJ2-5): NAGVMQNPRHLVRRRGQEARLRCSPMKGHSHVYWYRQLPEEGLKFMVYLQKENIIDESGMPKERFSAEFPKEGPSILRIQQVVRGDSAAYFCASSPGLQETQYFGPGTRLLVL.

The V call is TRBV5-5, the J call TRBJ2-1; TRBD1 is a possible D gene (6 bases). Germline values: CDR1 SGHKS, CDR2 YYEKEE (reference sequence). This CDR3 is 15 amino acids long. Trimming removed 6 bases from V and 1 base from J, with 14 bases in between. The chain's CDR3 is CASTTLTGSYNEQFF. CDR3 nucleotide sequence: TGTGCCAGCACGACGTTGACAGGTTCCTACAATGAGCAGTTCTTC.

The chain joins TRBV18 to TRBJ1-1, with TRBD1 identical over 8 bases. Looked up from germline, CDR1 is KGHSH and CDR2 is LQKENI. V lost 6 bases, J lost 6 bases, and 3 bases stayed unmatched. The CDR3 sequence is 12 residues long. CDR3 nucleotides: TGTGCCAGCTCGGACAGGGTATCTGAAGCTTTCTTT. It encodes CASSDRVSEAFF.

The rearrangement uses TRBV4-1 and TRBJ2-6; no clear D gene. Germline CDR1 MGHRA, CDR2 YSYEKL. V lost 0 bases to trimming and J lost 0 bases, with 9 bases between them. The CDR3 covers 17 residues. CDR3 DNA: TGCGCCAGCAGCCAAGAAAGTTCAGCCTCTGGGGCCAACGTCCTGACTTTC. Translating gives CASSQESSASGANVLTF.